This T cell receptor (beta chain) appears in the sequencing data of a study of human T cells and chemical hapten exposure. Study in general: Sensitization involved placing 2% DPC onto an approximately 2 cm by approximately 2 cm region of upper inner arm skin. Mainly, slight library volume differences in the pool made TCR yields vary. Overall study findings and caveats: With regard to DPC sensitization, TCRs above 1 in 1000 frequency did not change.

Documented time point: patch test 3, about 24 weeks after DPC sensitization. Treatment in this sample: therapeutic diphenylcyclopropenone sensitization with weekly scalp DPC. Staff drew blood before applying each patch test. A note on this clonotype: Its antigen is not known.

This CDR3 is built from 11 residues. The germline V gene encodes CDR1 SNHLY and CDR2 FYNNEI. Trimming took off 4 bases at V and 7 bases at J, with 5 bases between the two ends. Via MiXCR, TCRdb re-called the RACE reads, giving one row per CDR3 protein. The sample records roughly 90,000 distinct CDR3 sequences, roughly 10% being singletons. The source was whole blood, collected in connection with sensitization to the hapten diphenylcyclopropenone (DPC). V usage is TRBV2 and J usage is TRBJ2-1; D call uncertain. This receptor was obtained from a woman aged 25 to 39 with alopecia areata. Some clones in this sample may be carry-over from other donors' samples. The CDR3 spells CASSVTNEQFF. Here the CDR3 DNA reads TGTGCCAGCAGTGTCACGAATGAGCAGTTCTTC.